This T cell receptor beta chain was captured in a study of cytomegalovirus exposure and HLA in healthy donors. The study ran its PCR with 60 Vbeta and 13 Jbeta primers. Libraries were prepared by immunoSEQ multiplex PCR; TCRdb keeps only in-frame clonotypes and omits some of them. The data show 95,000 to 150,000 clones, roughly 82% seen once. Germline V CDR1 and CDR2: LGHNA, YNFKEQ. The CDR3 contains 13 residues. V dropped 0 bases and J dropped 10; count of bases not matched to a gene: 3. Sample: PBMCs. This clonotype originated in a human donor in good health. The genes are TRBV4-2 and TRBJ1-1; 9 positions agree with TRBD1. In DNA form, the CDR3 reads TGTGCCAGCAGCCAAGAGGGACAGGGTGTAGCTTTCTTT. It codes for CASSQEGQGVAFF.